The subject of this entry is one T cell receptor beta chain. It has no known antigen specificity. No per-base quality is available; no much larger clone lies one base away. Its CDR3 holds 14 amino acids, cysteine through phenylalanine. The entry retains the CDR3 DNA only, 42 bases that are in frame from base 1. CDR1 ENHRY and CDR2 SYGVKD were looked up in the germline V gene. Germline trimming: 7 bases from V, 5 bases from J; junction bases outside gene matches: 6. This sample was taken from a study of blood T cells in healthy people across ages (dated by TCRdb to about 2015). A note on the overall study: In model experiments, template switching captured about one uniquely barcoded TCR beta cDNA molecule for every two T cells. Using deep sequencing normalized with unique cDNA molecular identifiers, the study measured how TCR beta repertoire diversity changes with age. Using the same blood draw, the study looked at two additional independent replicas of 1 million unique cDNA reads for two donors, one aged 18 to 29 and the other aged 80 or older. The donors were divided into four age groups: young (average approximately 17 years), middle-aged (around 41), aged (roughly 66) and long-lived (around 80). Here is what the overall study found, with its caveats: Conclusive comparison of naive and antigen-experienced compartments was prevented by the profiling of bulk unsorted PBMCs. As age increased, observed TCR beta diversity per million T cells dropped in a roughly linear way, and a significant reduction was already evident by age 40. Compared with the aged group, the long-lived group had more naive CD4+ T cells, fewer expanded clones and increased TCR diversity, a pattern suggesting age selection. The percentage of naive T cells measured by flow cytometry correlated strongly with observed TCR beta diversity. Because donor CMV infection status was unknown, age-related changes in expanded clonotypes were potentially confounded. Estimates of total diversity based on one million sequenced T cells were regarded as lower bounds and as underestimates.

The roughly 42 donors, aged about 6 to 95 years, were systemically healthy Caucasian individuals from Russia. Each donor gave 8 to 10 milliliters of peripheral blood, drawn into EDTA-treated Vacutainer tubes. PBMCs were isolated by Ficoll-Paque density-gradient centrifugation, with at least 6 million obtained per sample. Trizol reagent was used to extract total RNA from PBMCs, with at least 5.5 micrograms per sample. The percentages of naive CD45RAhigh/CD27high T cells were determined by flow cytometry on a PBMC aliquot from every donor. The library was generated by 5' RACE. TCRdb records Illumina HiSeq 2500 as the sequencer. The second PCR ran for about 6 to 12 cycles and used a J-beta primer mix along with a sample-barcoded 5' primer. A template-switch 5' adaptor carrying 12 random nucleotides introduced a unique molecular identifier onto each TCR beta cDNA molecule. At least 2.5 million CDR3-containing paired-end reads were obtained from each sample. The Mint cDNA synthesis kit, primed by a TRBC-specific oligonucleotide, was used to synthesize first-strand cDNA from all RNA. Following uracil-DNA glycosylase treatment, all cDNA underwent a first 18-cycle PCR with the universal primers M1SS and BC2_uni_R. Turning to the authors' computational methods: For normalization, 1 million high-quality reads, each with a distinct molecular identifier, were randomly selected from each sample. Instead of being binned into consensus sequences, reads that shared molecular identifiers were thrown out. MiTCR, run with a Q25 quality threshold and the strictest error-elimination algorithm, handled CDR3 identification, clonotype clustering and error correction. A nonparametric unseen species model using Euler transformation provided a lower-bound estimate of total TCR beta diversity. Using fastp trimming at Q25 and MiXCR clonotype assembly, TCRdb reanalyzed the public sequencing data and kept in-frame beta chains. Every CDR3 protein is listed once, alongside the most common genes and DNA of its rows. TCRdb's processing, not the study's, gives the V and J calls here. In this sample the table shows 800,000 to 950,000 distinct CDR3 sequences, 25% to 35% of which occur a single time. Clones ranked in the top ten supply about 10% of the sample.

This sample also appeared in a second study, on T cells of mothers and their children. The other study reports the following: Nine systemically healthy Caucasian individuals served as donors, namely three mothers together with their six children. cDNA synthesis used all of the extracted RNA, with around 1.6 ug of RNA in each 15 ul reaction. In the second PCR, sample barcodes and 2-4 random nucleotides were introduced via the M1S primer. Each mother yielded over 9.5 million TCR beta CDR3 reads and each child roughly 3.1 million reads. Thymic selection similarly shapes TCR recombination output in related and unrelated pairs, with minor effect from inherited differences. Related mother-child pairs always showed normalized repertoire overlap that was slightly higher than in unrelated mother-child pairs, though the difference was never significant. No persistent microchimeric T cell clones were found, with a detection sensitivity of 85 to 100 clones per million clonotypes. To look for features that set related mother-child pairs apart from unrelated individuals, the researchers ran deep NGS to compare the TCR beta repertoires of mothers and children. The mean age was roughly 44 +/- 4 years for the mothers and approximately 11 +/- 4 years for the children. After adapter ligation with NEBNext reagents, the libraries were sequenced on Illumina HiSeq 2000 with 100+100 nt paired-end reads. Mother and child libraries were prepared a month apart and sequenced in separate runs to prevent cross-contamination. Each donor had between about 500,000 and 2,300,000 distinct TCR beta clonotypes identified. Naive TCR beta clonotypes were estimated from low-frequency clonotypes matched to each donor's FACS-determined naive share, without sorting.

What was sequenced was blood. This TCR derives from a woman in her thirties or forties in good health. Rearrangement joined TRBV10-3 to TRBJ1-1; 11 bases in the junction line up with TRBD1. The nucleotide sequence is TGTGCCATCAAAGGACAGGGGGCGGGGACTGAAGCTTTCTTT. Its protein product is CAIKGQGAGTEAFF.